A single sample is the source of the 11 T cell receptor beta chains below, sequenced in a study of beta chain features in type 1 diabetes (dated by TCRdb to between 2017 and 2018). The library was made by the immunoSEQ multiplex PCR assay. The High Capacity cDNA Reverse Transcription Kit was used to reverse transcribe all of the isolated RNA, meaning that expressed TCRB transcripts were what got sequenced. Drawn from immuneACCESS, this table holds only the in-frame rearrangements with V and J called that TCRdb kept. Clones are partly lost; checked studies trace under half to an unresolved V gene and leave the rest unexplained. Within this sample are about 150,000 clones, with around 10% of them counted one time only. About 2.1% of the sample is in the top ten clones. The specimen sequenced was central memory CD4+ T cells from blood. Receptor source: a man aged 18-30 years in good health.

The chain links TRBV16 to TRBJ1-2, with D possibly TRBD1 on 6 matching bases. Germline V gene data show CDR1 as KGHSY and CDR2 as FQNENV. Trimming stripped 4 bases from V and 0 bases from J, with 18 bases between. The CDR3 consists of 17 residues. This CDR3 reads CASSRIPGKGANYGYTF. In DNA form, the CDR3 reads TGTGCCAGCAGCCGAATCCCTGGGAAGGGGGCTAACTATGGCTACACCTTC. The variable domain in full, with the rest retrieved from reference TRBV16 and TRBJ1-2, is GEEVAQTPKHLVRGEGQKAKLYCAPIKGHSYVFWYQQVLKNEFKFLISFQNENVFDETGMPKERFSAKCLPNSPCSLEIQATKLEDSAVYFCASSRIPGKGANYGYTFGSGTRLTVV.

V gene TRBV7-8 combines with J gene TRBJ1-2; a possible D gene is TRBD1 (5 bases). Per germline, CDR1 SGHVS and CDR2 FQNEAQ. This CDR3 has 13 amino acids. Trimming shortened V by 5 bases and J by 3 bases, and 10 bases separated the two germline ends. CDR3 nucleotides: TGTGCCAGCAGCCCCCGGGACTACTATGGCTACACCTTC. Its translation is CASSPRDYYGYTF. Together with reference TRBV7-8 and TRBJ1-2, the CDR3 gives the full variable domain: GAGVSQSPRYKVAKRGQDVALRCDPISGHVSLFWYQQALGQGPEFLTYFQNEAQLDKSGLPSDRFFAERPEGSVSTLKIQRTQQEDSAVYLCASSPRDYYGYTFGSGTRLTVV.

This clone showed up just a few times. V usage is TRBV5-4 and J usage is TRBJ2-3, with TRBD1 as a possible D gene (6 bases). V shed 4 bases and J shed 2 bases, with 17 bases lying between them. Germline values: CDR1 SGHNT, CDR2 YYREEE (reference sequence). This CDR3 contains 16 residues. CDR3 in amino acids: CASSQRTVLSTDTQYF. The CDR3 DNA reads as TGTGCCAGCAGCCAGAGGACAGTTCTTTCCACAGATACGCAGTATTTT.

This clone was seen only a few times. The V gene is TRBV29-1, the J gene TRBJ2-7; 8 bases match TRBD2. V was clipped by 6 bases and J by 5 bases; unmatched bases: 3. The germline CDR1 and CDR2 sequences are SQVTM and ANQGSEA. The CDR3 covers 11 residues. DNA of the CDR3: TGCAGCGTGGCCGGGGGGGACGAGCAGTACTTC. This gives the protein CSVAGGDEQYF.

The table lists this clone with a count of one. J is TRBJ1-2 and V is TRBV2, with D possibly matching TRBD1 (5 bases). The V gene's germline CDR1 is SNHLY and CDR2 FYNNEI. The CDR3 runs 15 residues. V was shortened by 2 bases and J by 3 bases, with 13 bases between the two germline ends. The CDR3 sequence: CASSEIGGVDYGYTF. In nucleotides, the CDR3 is TGTGCCAGCAGTGAAATTGGAGGGGTAGACTATGGCTACACCTTC.

This chain uses TRBV10-3 with TRBJ2-5, with D unresolved. The germline V gene has CDR1 ENHRY and CDR2 SYGVKD. This CDR3 has 13 residues. V was pared by 0 bases and J by 1 base, with 3 bases between. The CDR3 loop reads CAISESSQETQYF. CDR3 nucleotides: TGTGCCATCAGTGAGTCGTCCCAAGAGACCCAGTACTTC.

This clone came up a few times. The chain joins TRBV7-9 to TRBJ2-1; a possible D gene is TRBD2 (5 bases). The CDR3 covers 12 residues. Germline CDR1 SEHNR, CDR2 FQNEAQ (reference sequence). V shed 1 base and J shed 15 bases, with 13 bases lying between them. CDR3 sequence reads: CASSLGDYPGFF. DNA of the CDR3: TGTGCCAGCAGCTTAGGCGACTACCCTGGGTTCTTC.

This clone was counted only a few times. This sequence is one base from a far larger clone and is likely a read error. V gene TRBV30 combines with J gene TRBJ2-2; 7 bases are a match to TRBD1. The CDR3 extends over 16 amino acids. Germline CDR1 is GTSNPN and CDR2 is SVGIG (reference sequence). V shed 2 bases, J shed 1 base, and the junction held 7 bases outside the gene matches. CDR3: CAWSRIRTGNTGELFF. CDR3 nucleotides: TGTGCCTGGAGTCGGATCAGGACAGGGAACACCGGGGAGCTGTTTTTT. The entire variable domain, with the rest obtained from reference TRBV30 and TRBJ2-2, is as follows: SQTIHQWPATLVQPVGSPLSLECTVEGTSNPNLYWYRQAAGRGLQLLFYSVGIGQISSEVPQNLSASRPQDRQFILSSKKLLLSDSGFYLCAWSRIRTGNTGELFFGEGSRLTVL.

V and J are TRBV20-1 and TRBJ2-1; maybe TRBD1 (5 bases). In germline, CDR1 is DFQATT, CDR2 SNEGSKA (reference sequence). Trimming removed 5 bases from V and 12 bases from J, with 14 bases in between. The CDR3 totals 11 residues. CDR3 protein: CSAQDTLAQFF. CDR3 DNA: TGCAGTGCTCAGGACACTCTTGCGCAGTTCTTC.

This clone was counted at least ten times. V usage is TRBV5-4 and J usage is TRBJ2-1; D is possibly TRBD2 (7 bases). This CDR3 region has 16 residues. Trimming took off 3 bases at V and 4 bases at J, with 17 bases between the two ends. Germline lookup yields CDR1 SGHNT and CDR2 YYREEE (reference sequence). The CDR3 region has the DNA TGTGCCAGCAGCTCCCGAATGCGGGGGCTTTACAATGAGCAGTTCTTC. Its protein is CASSSRMRGLYNEQFF.

The J gene is TRBJ2-7, the V gene TRBV29-1, with 10 bases lining up with TRBD2. After removal of 4 bases from V and 6 bases from J, the junction contained 9 bases not matched to a gene. Germline V CDR1 and CDR2: SQVTM, ANQGSEA. The CDR3 sequence is 14 residues long. Here the CDR3 reads CSVGLSGGAFEQYF. CDR3 sequence (DNA): TGCAGCGTTGGCCTGAGCGGGGGGGCCTTCGAGCAGTACTTC.